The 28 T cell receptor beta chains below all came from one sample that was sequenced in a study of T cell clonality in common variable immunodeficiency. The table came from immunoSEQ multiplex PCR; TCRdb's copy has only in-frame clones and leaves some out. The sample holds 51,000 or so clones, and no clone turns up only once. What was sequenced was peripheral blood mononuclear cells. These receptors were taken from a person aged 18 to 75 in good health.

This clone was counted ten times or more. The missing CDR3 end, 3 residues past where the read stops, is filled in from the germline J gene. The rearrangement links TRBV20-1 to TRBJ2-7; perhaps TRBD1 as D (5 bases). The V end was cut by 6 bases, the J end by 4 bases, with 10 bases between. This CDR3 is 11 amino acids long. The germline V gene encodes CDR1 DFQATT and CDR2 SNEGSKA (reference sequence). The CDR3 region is CSATSGYEQYF. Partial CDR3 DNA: TGCAGTGCCACGTCAGGGTACGAG.

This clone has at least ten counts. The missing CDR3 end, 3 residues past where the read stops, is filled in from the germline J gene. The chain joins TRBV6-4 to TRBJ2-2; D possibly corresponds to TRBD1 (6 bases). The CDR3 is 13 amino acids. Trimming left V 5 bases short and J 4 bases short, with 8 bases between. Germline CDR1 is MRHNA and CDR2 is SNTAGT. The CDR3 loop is CASSQGTTGELFF. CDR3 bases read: TGTGCCAGCAGTCAGGGGACCACCGGGGAG.

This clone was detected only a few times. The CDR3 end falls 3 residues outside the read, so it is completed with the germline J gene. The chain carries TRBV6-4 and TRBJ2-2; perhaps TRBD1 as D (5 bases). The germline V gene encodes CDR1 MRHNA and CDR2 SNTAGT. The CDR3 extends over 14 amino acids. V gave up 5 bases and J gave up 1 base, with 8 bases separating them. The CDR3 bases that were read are TGTGCCAGCAGTATCAGGGTGAACACCGGGGAG. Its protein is CASSIRVNTGE. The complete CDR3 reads CASSIRVNTGELFF.

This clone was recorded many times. The CDR3 protein is CASSQAVQGGYNEQFF. CDR3 bases read: TGTGCCAGCAGCCAGGCGGTTCAGGGGGGTTACAATGAG. The chain has TRBV4-2 and TRBJ2-1, with D possibly TRBD1 on 7 matching bases. The read stops 3 residues short of the end of the CDR3; the missing end is completed from the germline J gene. The V end was cut by 3 bases, the J end by 4 bases, with 16 bases between. CDR1 and CDR2 (germline): LGHNA, YNFKEQ. This CDR3 spans 16 amino acids.

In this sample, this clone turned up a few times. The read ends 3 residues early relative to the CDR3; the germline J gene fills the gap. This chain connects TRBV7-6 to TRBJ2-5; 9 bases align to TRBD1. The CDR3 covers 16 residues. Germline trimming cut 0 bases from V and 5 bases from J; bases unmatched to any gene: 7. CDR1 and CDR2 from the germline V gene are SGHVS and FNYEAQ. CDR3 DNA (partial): TGTGCCAGCAGCTTAGCGCGGGACAGGGTCCAGGAGACC. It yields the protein CASSLARDRVQET. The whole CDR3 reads CASSLARDRVQETQYF.

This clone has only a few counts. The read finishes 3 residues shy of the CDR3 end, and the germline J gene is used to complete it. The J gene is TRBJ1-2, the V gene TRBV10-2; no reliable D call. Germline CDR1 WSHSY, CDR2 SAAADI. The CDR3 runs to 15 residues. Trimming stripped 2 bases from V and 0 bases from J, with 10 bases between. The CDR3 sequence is CASSEIRAPNYGYTF. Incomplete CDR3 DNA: TGCGCCAGCAGTGAGATTAGGGCCCCTAACTATGGC.

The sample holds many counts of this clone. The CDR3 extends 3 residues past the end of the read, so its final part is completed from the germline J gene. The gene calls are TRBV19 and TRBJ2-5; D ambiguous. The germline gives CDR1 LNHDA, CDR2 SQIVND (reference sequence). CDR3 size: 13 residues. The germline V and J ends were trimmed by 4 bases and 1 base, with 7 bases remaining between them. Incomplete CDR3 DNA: TGTGCCAGTAGTACAGTCCCCCAAGAGACC. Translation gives CASSTVPQET. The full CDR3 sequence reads CASSTVPQETQYF.

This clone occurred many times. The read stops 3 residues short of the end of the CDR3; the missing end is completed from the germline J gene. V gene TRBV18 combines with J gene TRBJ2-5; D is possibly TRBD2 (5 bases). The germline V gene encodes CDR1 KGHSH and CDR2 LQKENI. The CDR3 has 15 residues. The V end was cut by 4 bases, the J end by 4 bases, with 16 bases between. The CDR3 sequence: CASSRQDVAGETQYF. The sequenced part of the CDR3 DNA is TGTGCCAGCTCACGTCAGGATGTCGCGGGAGAGACC.

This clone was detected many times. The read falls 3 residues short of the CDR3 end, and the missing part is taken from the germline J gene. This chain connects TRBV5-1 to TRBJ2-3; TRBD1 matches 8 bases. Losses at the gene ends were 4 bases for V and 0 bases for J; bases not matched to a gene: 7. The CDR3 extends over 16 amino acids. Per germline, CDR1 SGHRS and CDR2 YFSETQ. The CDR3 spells CASSPGTGISTDTQYF. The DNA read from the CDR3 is TGCGCCAGCAGCCCAGGGACAGGAATTAGCACAGATACG.

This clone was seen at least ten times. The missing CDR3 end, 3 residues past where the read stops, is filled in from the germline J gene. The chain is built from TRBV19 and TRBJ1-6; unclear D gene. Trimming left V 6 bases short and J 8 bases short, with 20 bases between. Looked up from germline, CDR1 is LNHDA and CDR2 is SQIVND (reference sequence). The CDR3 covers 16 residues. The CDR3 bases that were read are TGTGCCAGTAGAAAAATCCCACGGGGTGGGTATTCACCC. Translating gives CASRKIPRGGYSP. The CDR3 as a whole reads CASRKIPRGGYSPLHF.

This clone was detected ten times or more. CDR3 bases read: TGCGCCAGCAGCCGCGTCCAGGACACAAGCACAGATACG. Translating gives CASSRVQDTSTDT. The entire CDR3 protein is CASSRVQDTSTDTQYF. The gene calls are TRBV5-1 and TRBJ2-3; maybe TRBD1 (5 bases). From the germline J gene comes the end of the CDR3, since the read stops 3 residues before it. The CDR3 sequence is 16 residues long. Germline V gene sequence: CDR1 SGHRS, CDR2 YFSETQ. The germline V and J ends were trimmed by 4 bases and 0 bases, with 15 bases remaining between them.

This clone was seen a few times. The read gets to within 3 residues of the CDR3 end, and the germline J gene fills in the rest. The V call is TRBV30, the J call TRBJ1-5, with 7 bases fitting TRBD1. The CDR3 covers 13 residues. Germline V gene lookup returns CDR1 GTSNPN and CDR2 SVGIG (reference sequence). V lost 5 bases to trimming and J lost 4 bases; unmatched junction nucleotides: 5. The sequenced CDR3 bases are TGTGCCTGGTCCGGGACAGCAAATCAGCCC. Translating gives CAWSGTANQP. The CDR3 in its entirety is CAWSGTANQPQHF. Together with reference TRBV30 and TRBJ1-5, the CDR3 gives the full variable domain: SQTIHQWPATLVQPVGSPLSLECTVEGTSNPNLYWYRQAAGRGLQLLFYSVGIGQISSEVPQNLSASRPQDRQFILSSKKLLLSDSGFYLCAWSGTANQPQHFGDGTRLSIL.

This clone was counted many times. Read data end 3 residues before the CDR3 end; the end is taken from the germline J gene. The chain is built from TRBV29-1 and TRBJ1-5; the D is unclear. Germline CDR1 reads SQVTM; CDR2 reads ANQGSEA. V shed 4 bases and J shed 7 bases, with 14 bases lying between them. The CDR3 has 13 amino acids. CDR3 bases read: TGCAGCGTTGCGGGGTCTATCGGCCAGCCC. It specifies CSVAGSIGQP. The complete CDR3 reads CSVAGSIGQPQHF.

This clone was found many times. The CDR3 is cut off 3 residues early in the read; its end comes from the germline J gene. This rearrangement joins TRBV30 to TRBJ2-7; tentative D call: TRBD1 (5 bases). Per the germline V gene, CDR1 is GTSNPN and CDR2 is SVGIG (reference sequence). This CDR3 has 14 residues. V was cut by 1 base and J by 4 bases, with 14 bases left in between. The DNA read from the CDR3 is TGTGCCTGGAGTGGGCCAGGGTCTTCTTACGAG. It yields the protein CAWSGPGSSYE. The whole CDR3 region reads CAWSGPGSSYEQYF.

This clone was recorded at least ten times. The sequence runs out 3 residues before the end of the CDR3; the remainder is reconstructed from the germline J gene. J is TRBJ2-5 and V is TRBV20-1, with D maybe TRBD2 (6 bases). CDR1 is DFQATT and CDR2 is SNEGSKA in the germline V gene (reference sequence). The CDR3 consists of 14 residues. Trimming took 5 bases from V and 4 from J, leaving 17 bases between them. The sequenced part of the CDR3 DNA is TGCAGTGCTGGGAGTGTTCGGGGGATAGAGACC. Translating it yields CSAGSVRGIET. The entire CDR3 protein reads CSAGSVRGIETQYF.

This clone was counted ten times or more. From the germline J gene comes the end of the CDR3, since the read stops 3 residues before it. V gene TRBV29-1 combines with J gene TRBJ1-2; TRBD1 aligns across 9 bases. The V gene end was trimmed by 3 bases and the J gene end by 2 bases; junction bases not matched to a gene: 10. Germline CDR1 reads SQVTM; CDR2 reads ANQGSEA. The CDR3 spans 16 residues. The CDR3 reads CSVETPGQGLNYGYTF. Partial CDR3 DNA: TGCAGCGTTGAGACCCCGGGACAGGGCTTAAACTATGGC. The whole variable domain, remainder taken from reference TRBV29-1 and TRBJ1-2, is SAVISQKPSRDICQRGTSLTIQCQVDSQVTMMFWYRQQPGQSLTLIATANQGSEATYESGFVIDKFPISRPNLTFSTLTVSNMSPEDSSIYLCSVETPGQGLNYGYTFGSGTRLTVV.

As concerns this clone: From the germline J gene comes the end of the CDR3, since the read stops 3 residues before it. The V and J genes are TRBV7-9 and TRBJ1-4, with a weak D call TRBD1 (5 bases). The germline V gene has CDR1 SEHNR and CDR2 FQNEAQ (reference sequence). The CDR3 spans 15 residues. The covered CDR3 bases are TGTGCCAGCAGCTTAGGATGGGGCCCTAATTCACCA. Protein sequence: CASSLGWGPNSP. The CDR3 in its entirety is CASSLGWGPNSPLFF.

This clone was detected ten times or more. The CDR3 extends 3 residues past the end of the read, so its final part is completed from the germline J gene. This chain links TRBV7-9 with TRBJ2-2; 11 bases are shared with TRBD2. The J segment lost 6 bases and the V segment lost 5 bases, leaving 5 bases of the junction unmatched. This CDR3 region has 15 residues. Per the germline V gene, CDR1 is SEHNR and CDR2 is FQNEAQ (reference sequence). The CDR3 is CASSELAGVPGELFF. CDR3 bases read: TGTGCCAGCAGCGAACTAGCGGGAGTCCCCGGGGAG.

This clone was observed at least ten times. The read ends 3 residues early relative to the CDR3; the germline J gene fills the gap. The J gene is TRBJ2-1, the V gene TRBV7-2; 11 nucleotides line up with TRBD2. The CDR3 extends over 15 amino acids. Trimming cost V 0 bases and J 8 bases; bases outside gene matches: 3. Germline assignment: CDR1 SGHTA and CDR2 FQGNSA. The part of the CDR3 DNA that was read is TGTGCCAGCAGCTTAGCCCTAGCGGGAGGCTATGAG. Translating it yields CASSLALAGGYE. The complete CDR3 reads CASSLALAGGYEQFF.

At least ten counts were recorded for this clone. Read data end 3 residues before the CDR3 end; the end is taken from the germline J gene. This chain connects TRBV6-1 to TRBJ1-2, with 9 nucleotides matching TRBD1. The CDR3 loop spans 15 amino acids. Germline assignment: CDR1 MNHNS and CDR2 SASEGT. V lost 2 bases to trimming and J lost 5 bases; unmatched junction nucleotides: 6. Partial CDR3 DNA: TGTGCCAGCAGTGAATTTAGGACAGGGGCATATGGC. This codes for CASSEFRTGAYG. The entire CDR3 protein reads CASSEFRTGAYGYTF.

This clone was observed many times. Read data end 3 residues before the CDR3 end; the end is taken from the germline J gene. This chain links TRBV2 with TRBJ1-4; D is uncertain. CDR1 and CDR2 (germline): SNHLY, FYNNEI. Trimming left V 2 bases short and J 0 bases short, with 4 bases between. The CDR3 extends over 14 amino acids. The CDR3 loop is CASSELATNEKLFF. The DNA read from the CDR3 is TGTGCCAGCAGTGAACTTGCAACTAATGAAAAA.

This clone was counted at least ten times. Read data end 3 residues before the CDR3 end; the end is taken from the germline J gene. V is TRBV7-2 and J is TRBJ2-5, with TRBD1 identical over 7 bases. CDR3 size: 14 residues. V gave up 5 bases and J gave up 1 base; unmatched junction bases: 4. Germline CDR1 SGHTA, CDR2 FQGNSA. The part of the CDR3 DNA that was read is TGTGCCAGCAGCGTCCACAGGGGCCAAGAGACC. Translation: CASSVHRGQET. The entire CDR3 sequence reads CASSVHRGQETQYF.

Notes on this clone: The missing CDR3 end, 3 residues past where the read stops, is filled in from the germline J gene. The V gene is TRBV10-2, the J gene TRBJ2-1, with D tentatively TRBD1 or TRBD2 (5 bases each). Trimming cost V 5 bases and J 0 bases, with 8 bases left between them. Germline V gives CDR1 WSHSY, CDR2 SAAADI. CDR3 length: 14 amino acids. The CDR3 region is CASSRGASYNEQFF. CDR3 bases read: TGCGCCAGCAGTAGGGGAGCCTCCTACAATGAG.

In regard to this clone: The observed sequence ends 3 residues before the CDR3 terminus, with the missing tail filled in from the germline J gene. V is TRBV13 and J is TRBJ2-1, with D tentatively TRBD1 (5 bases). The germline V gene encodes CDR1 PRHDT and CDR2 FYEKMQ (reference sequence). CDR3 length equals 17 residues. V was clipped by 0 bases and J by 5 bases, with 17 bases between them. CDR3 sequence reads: CASSLGMRQGRHNEQFF. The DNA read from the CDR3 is TGTGCCAGCAGCTTAGGAATGCGCCAGGGCAGACACAATGAG.

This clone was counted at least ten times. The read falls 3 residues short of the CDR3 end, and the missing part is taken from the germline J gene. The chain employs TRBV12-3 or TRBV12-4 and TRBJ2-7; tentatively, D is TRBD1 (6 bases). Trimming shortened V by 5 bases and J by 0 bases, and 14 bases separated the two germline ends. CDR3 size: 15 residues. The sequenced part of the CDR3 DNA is TGTGCCAGCAGTCACCGAGCCAGGGGCTCCTACGAG. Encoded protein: CASSHRARGSYE. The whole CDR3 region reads CASSHRARGSYEQYF.

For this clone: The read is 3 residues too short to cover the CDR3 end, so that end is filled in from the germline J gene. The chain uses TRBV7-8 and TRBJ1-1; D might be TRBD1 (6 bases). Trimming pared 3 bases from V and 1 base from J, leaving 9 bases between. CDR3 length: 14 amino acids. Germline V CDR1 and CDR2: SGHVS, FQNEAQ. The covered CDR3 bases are TGTGCCAGCAGCTTGAGGACAGAGAACACTGAA. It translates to CASSLRTENTE. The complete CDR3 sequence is CASSLRTENTEAFF.

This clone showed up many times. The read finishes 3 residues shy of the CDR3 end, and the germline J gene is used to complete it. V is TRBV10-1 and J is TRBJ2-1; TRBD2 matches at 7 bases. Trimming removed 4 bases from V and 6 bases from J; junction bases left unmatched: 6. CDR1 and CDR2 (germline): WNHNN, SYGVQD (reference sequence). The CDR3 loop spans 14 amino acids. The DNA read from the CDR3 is TGCGCCAGCAGTGTTGCAGCGGGAATCAATGAG. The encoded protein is CASSVAAGINE. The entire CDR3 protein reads CASSVAAGINEQFF.

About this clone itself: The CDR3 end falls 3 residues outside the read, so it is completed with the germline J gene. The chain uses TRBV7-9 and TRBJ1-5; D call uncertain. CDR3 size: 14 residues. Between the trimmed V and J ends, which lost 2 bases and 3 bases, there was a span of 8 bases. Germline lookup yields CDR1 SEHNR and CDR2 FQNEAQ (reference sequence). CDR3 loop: CASSLSSYNQPQHF. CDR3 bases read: TGTGCCAGCAGCTTATCCAGTTACAATCAGCCC.